The clone carrying this TCR beta chain has just one count. This specimen belongs to a study of shared clonotypes between healthy human individuals. Measured with immunoSEQ multiplex PCR; TCRdb has only the in-frame clones, and not every one. The data show some 1.5 million clones, 96% seen once. The TCR sequence derives from a man aged 30 to 45 in good health. Input material: naive CD4+ T cells sorted from blood. Described subset: CD45RA+ positively selected.

CDR3 loop: CAWSVHRVVDEQFF. The CDR3 DNA is TGTGCCTGGAGTGTACACAGGGTTGTGGATGAGCAGTTCTTC. The genes are TRBV30 and TRBJ2-1, with a weak D call TRBD1 (6 bases). Per the germline V gene, CDR1 is GTSNPN and CDR2 is SVGIG (reference sequence). The CDR3 loop spans 14 amino acids. V lost 0 bases and J 8 bases, leaving 14 bases between the germline ends.